This T cell receptor (beta chain) emerged from a study of cytomegalovirus exposure and HLA in healthy donors. Background on the study: Unique TCRs from HLA-typed donors, around 93 million of them, were held in an early data release.

In regard to this clone: Its target is unknown.

Study-level findings and limits: Later on, an analysis showed TCR association rates differing by HLA locus, with DRB1 the most and HLA-C the fewest.

It was healthy bone marrow donors who served as donors. The PCR was carried out with 60 Vbeta primers and 13 Jbeta primers. Measured with immunoSEQ multiplex PCR; TCRdb has only the in-frame clones, and not every one. The sample has over 200,000 clones; 77% are singletons. Per the germline V gene, CDR1 is SGHTA and CDR2 is FQGNSA. The CDR3 is made up of 13 amino acids. The V end lost 4 bases, the J end lost 5 bases, and 9 bases lay between the germline ends. This clonotype was obtained from a woman in her sixties in good health and CMV-seropositive. Sequencing input: PBMCs. The rearrangement joins TRBV7-2 to TRBJ1-5, with D tentatively TRBD1 (5 bases). The CDR3 nucleotides read TGTGCCAGCAGCTCCCTGACAGATCAGCCCCAGCATTTT. This translates into CASSSLTDQPQHF.